The entry below describes one TCR beta chain. These data come from a study of blood T cell repertoires in COVID-19. Study-wide background: Material from acute and convalescent COVID-19 was sourced from the United States, Italy and Spain.

As originally analysed: Researchers report that nucleated cell counts were estimated from reference gene primer amplification. Libraries were prepared by immunoSEQ multiplex PCR; TCRdb keeps only in-frame clonotypes and omits some of them. The V and J calls and clone size were taken over from that table, and D and trimming were inferred from the DNA. The table has roughly 200,000 clones, about 81% seen once. Those enrolled in Seattle joined during active infection and were followed longitudinally afterward. There are 15 residues in the CDR3. The ends were cut back, 3 bases at V and 7 bases at J, with 19 bases in the middle. Germline V gene lookup returns CDR1 KGHSH and CDR2 LQKENI.

What was sequenced was peripheral blood. This clonotype was obtained from a woman of 80 years or more with COVID-19, enrolled during active disease. The V and J genes are TRBV18 and TRBJ2-7, with D perhaps TRBD1 (9 bases). The CDR3 DNA follows: TGTGCCAGCTCACCGGGGGTTAGCGGGACAGGGGAGCAGTACTTC. Its protein product is CASSPGVSGTGEQYF. The full variable domain, rest sourced from reference TRBV18 and TRBJ2-7, is NAGVMQNPRHLVRRRGQEARLRCSPMKGHSHVYWYRQLPEEGLKFMVYLQKENIIDESGMPKERFSAEFPKEGPSILRIQQVVRGDSAAYFCASSPGVSGTGEQYFGPGTRLTVT.